This entry lists 16 T cell receptor beta chains sequenced from one sample in a study of shared clonotypes between healthy human individuals. Generated by immunoSEQ multiplex PCR, the TCRdb table keeps only in-frame clones and is missing some. In the table there are about 2 million clones, about 95% of which are singletons. As defined, naive CD8 cells were CD45RO-negative and positively selected for CCR7, with terminally differentiated effector memory CD45RA+ cells excluded. Sequencing was carried out using naive CD8+ T cells sorted from blood. The receptors shown here come from a man between 18 and 35 years old in good health.

The gene calls are TRBV6-6 and TRBJ2-1, with 8 bases that match TRBD2. CDR3 length: 14 residues. The germline V gene encodes CDR1 MNHNY and CDR2 SVGAGI (reference sequence). V shed 5 bases and J 0 bases; nucleotides not matched to a gene: 0. The CDR3 here is CASSGTSSYNEQFF. For the CDR3, the DNA is TGTGCCAGCAGTGGGACTAGCTCCTACAATGAGCAGTTCTTC.

The chain has TRBV29-1 and TRBJ1-2; TRBD1 matches at 7 bases. Germline V lookup: CDR1 SQVTM, CDR2 ANQGSEA. After removal of 2 bases from V and 9 bases from J, the junction contained 9 bases not matched to a gene. The length of the CDR3 is 13 residues. CDR3 nucleotide sequence: TGCAGCGTTGAAAGCCAGGGGGGGGCGAGCTACACCTTC. Translating gives CSVESQGGASYTF.

This chain joins TRBV19 and TRBJ1-2; D is perhaps TRBD1 (6 bases). The V and J ends lost 5 bases and 5 bases respectively, with 12 bases between them. Germline CDR1 and CDR2: LNHDA and SQIVND (reference sequence). The CDR3 is made up of 13 amino acids. This chain's CDR3 is CASSLRGDYGYTF. CDR3 nucleotides: TGTGCCAGTAGTTTAAGGGGGGATTATGGCTACACCTTC.

For this clone: The identical CDR3 is also encoded by other nucleotide sequences in the sample. The V and J genes are TRBV27 and TRBJ2-3, with 10 bases matching TRBD2. V dropped 8 bases and J dropped 6; count of bases not matched to a gene: 2. Germline lookup yields CDR1 MNHEY and CDR2 SMNVEV (reference sequence). The CDR3 is 12 residues long. Here the CDR3 reads CASRGLADTQYF. The CDR3 coding sequence is TGTGCCAGCCGGGGACTAGCGGATACGCAGTATTTT.

The gene calls are TRBV4-1 and TRBJ2-3; D call uncertain. CDR1 is MGHRA and CDR2 is YSYEKL in the germline V gene. Trimming removed 1 base at V and 0 bases at J, with 8 bases between. The CDR3 has 15 amino acids. CDR3 DNA sequence: TGCGCCAGCAGCCAAGTATTCGCCAGCACAGATACGCAGTATTTT. It codes for CASSQVFASTDTQYF.

In regard to this clone: A read error may produce the germline difference seen at one junction end. This chain uses TRBV29-1 with TRBJ2-1; D gene ambiguous. The CDR3 loop spans 8 amino acids. CDR1 is SQVTM, CDR2 ANQGSEA, per germline. The CDR3 nucleotides are TGCAGCGTTGAAGAGGCCCTCTTC. Translation gives CSVEEALF.

The chain carries TRBV27 and TRBJ1-4; 9 bases align to TRBD1. Per the germline V gene, CDR1 is MNHEY and CDR2 is SMNVEV (reference sequence). The CDR3 spans 14 residues. The ends lost 3 bases at V and 6 bases at J; junction bases unmatched: 2. Here the CDR3 DNA reads TGTGCCAGCAGTTTTCGACAGGGGGATGAAAAACTGTTTTTT. It translates to CASSFRQGDEKLFF.

The chain combines TRBV12-5 with TRBJ2-3, with 8 bases matching TRBD1. The trim removed 6 bases at V and 6 bases at J, leaving 14 bases unmatched. The CDR3 runs 16 residues. From germline, CDR1 is LGHNT and CDR2 FRNRAP. CDR3: CASGNLQGAPGDTQYF. The CDR3 region has the DNA TGTGCTAGTGGCAACCTTCAGGGGGCGCCCGGGGATACGCAGTATTTT.

The chain carries TRBV19 and TRBJ1-5; 7 bases align to TRBD1. The V segment lost 5 bases and the J segment 4 bases; nucleotides outside the gene matches: 5. CDR1 is LNHDA, CDR2 SQIVND, per germline (reference sequence). This CDR3 comprises 14 residues. CDR3 DNA sequence: TGTGCCAGTAGTGACAGGGCAATTAATCAGCCCCAGCATTTT. Amino acid sequence: CASSDRAINQPQHF.

The gene calls are TRBV11-2 and TRBJ2-7; D uncertain. CDR3 length equals 13 residues. V lost 1 base and J lost 2, with 6 bases in between. Germline V CDR1 and CDR2: SGHAT, FQNNGV. CDR3 bases: TGTGCCAGCAGCTTAGTGGATACCTACGAGCAGTACTTC. Protein product: CASSLVDTYEQYF.

V usage is TRBV27 and J usage is TRBJ1-5; D is possibly TRBD1 (5 bases). V lost 5 bases and J lost 2, with 16 bases in between. Germline V gene lookup returns CDR1 MNHEY and CDR2 SMNVEV (reference sequence). The CDR3 has 16 residues. The CDR3 DNA reads TGTGCCAGCAGTCCCACAGGAACTTGGGGCAATCAGCCCCAGCATTTT. Protein: CASSPTGTWGNQPQHF.

V and J are TRBV6-5 and TRBJ1-5; possible D gene TRBD1, 6 bases. The CDR3 spans 14 residues. V dropped 6 bases and J dropped 3 bases, with 12 bases sitting between them. Germline CDR1 MNHEY, CDR2 SVGAGI. CDR3 amino acids: CASSQQGPNQPQHF. CDR3 bases: TGTGCCAGCAGCCAACAGGGTCCCAATCAGCCCCAGCATTTT.

The chain links TRBV5-4 to TRBJ2-2; 10 nucleotides line up with TRBD2. CDR3 length: 15 residues. Germline V CDR1 and CDR2: SGHNT, YYREEE (reference sequence). Trimming at V came to 2 bases and at J to 5 bases, leaving 3 bases not matched to a gene. CDR3 DNA sequence: TGTGCCAGCAGCTTCCTAGCGGGGGAAACCGGGGAGCTGTTTTTT. Protein: CASSFLAGETGELFF.

The CDR3 coding sequence is TGTGCCAGCAGTTACGGTTGGGGGAACACTGAAGCTTTCTTT. Its protein is CASSYGWGNTEAFF. This chain links TRBV27 with TRBJ1-1; D not resolved. V was clipped by 4 bases and J by 1 base, with 10 bases between them. CDR1 and CDR2 (germline): MNHEY, SMNVEV (reference sequence). This CDR3 has 14 residues.

This clone was found once. Other nucleotide sequences in the sample specify the same CDR3. This rearrangement joins TRBV6-5 to TRBJ2-3, with D maybe TRBD1 (5 bases). Germline CDR1 reads MNHEY; CDR2 reads SVGAGI. The CDR3 consists of 14 residues. V lost 0 bases, J lost 1 base, and 5 bases lay in between. CDR3 residues: CASSYSGGTDTQYF. The CDR3 nucleotides are TGTGCCAGCAGTTACTCAGGGGGCACAGATACGCAGTATTTT.

The count of this clone is one. The rearrangement joins TRBV2 to TRBJ2-1; 8 nucleotides align to TRBD1. The ends lost 3 bases at V and 3 bases at J; junction bases unmatched: 4. The CDR3 contains 15 residues. From germline, CDR1 is SNHLY and CDR2 FYNNEI. CDR3 sequence (DNA): TGTGCCAGCAGTGATACGGACAGGGTCTACAATGAGCAGTTCTTC. The encoded protein is CASSDTDRVYNEQFF.